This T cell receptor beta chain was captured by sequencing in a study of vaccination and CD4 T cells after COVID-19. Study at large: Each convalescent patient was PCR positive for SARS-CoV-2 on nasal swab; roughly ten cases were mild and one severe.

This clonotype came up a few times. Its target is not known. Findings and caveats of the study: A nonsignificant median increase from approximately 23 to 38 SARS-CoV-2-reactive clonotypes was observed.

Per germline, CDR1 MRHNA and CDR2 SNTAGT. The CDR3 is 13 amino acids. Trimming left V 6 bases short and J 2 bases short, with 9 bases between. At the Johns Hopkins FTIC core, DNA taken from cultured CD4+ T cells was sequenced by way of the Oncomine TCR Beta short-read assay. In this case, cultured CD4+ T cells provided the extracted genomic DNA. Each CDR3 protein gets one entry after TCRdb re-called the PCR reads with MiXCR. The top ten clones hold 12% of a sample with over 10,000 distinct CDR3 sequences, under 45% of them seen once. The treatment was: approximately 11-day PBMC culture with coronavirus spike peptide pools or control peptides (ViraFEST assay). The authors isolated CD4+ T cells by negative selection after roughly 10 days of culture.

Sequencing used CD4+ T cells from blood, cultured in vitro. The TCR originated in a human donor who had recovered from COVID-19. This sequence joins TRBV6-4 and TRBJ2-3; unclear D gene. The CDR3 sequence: CASRPSPTDTQYF. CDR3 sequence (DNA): TGTGCCAGCAGACCGAGCCCCACAGATACGCAGTATTTT.